This entry is about one TCR beta chain. Its cognate antigen is unknown. The CDR3 totals 16 residues. Looked up from germline, CDR1 is SGHAT and CDR2 is FQNNGV. V lost 1 base to trimming and J lost 4 bases, with 16 bases between them. The data were obtained in a study of OX40 agonist ivuxolimab in advanced cancers. About the research overall: The study treated patients with ivuxolimab, an agonistic anti-OX40 (CD134) antibody. Study findings and constraints: The average count of expanded clones was higher among CD8+ T cells than among CD4+. At doses 0.1 to 3.0 mg/kg, CD4+ and CD8+ clones expanded.

Sequencing used immunoSEQ multiplex PCR; TCRdb keeps in-frame clones, though not all of them. The sample contains fewer than 80,000 clones, around four fifths of which appear only once. Blood was sampled at baseline, cycle 4 day 1, and cycle 7 day 1. The sample here was CD4+ or CD8+ T cells sorted from blood, taken in a trial of the OX40 agonist ivuxolimab. The chain is built from TRBV11-2 and TRBJ1-1; the D gene is possibly TRBD1 (5 bases). This sequence originates from an adult with an advanced solid tumor such as melanoma, head and neck, liver or kidney cancer. The CDR3 bases are TGTGCCAGCAGCTTAGTCGGGGGAAGGGGTGCCACTGAAGCTTTCTTT. Its translation: CASSLVGGRGATEAFF.